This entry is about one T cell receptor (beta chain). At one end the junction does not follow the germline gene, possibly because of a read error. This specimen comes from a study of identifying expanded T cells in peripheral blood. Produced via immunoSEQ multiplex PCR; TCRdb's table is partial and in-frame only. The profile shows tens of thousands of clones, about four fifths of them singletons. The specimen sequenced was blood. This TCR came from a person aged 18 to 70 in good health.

CDR3 bases: TGTGCCAGCTCCTGGACTAGCGGGAGTTTCTTC. Translation gives CASSWTSGSFF. This chain uses TRBV28 with TRBJ2-7; 13 nucleotides line up with TRBD2. CDR1 MDHEN and CDR2 SYDVKM come from the germline V gene. This CDR3 spans 11 amino acids.